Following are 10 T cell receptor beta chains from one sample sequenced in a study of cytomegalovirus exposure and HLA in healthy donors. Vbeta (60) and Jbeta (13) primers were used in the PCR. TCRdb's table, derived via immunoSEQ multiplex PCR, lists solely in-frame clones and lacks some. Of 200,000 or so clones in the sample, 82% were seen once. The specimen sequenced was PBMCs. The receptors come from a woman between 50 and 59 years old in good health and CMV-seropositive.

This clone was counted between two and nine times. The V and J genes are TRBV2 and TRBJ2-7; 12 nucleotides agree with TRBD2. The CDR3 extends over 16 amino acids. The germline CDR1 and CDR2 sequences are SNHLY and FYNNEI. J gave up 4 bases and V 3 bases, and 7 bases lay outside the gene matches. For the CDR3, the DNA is TGTGCCAGCAGTGATGAGCTAGCGGGGGGGCCATACGAGCAGTACTTC. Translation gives CASSDELAGGPYEQYF.

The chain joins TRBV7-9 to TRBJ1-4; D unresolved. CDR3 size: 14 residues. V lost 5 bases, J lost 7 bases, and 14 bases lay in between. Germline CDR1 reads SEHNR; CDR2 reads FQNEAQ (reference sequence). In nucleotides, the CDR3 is TGTGCCAGCAGCCTGGGCCTGGCGGGTGAAAAACTGTTTTTT. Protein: CASSLGLAGEKLFF. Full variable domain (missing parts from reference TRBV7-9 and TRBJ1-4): DTGVSQNPRHKITKRGQNVTFRCDPISEHNRLYWYRQTLGQGPEFLTYFQNEAQLEKSRLLSDRFSAERPKGSFSTLEIQRTEQGDSAMYLCASSLGLAGEKLFFGSGTQLSVL.

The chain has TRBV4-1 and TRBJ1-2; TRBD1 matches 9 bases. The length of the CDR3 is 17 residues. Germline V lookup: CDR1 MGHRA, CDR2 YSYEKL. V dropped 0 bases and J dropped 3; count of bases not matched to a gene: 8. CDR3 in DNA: TGCGCCAGCAGCCAAGATAGTGGGACAGGGTCTTACTATGGCTACACCTTC. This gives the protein CASSQDSGTGSYYGYTF.

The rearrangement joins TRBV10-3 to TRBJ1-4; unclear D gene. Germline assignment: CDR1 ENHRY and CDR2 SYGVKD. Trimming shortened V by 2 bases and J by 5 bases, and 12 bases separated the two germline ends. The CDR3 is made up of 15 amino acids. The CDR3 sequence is CAISEKDLPNEKLFF. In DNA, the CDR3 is TGTGCCATCAGTGAGAAGGACTTACCCAATGAAAAACTGTTTTTT.

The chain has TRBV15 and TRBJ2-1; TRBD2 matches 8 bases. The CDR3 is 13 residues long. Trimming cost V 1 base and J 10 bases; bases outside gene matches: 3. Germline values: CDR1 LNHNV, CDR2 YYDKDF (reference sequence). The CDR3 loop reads CATSRARLAEQFF. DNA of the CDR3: TGTGCCACCAGCAGAGCGAGACTAGCGGAGCAGTTCTTC.

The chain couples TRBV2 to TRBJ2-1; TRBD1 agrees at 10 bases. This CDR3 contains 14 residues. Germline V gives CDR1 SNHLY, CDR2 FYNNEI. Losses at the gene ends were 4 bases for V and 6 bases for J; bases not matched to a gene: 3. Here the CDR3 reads CASSVGQGVNEQFF. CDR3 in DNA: TGTGCCAGCAGTGTCGGACAGGGGGTCAATGAGCAGTTCTTC.

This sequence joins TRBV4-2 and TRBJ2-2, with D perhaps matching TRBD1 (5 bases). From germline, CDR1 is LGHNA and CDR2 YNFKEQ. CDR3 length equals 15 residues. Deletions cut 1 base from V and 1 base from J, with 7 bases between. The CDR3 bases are TGTGCCAGCAGCCAAGGCCAGGGGAACACCGGGGAGCTGTTTTTT. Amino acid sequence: CASSQGQGNTGELFF.

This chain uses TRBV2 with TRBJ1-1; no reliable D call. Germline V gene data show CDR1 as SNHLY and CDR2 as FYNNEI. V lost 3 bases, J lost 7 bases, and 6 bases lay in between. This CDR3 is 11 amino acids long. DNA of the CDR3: TGTGCCAGCAGTGAGAGGGTTGAAGCTTTCTTT. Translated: CASSERVEAFF.

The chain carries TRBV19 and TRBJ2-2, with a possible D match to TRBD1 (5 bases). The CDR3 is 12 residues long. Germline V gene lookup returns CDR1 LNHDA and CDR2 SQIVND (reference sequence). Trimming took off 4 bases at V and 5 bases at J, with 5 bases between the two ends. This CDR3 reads CASSTGTGELFF. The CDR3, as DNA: TGTGCCAGTAGTACAGGGACCGGGGAGCTGTTTTTT.

CDR3 bases: TGTGCCAGCAGCTCGGGACTAGCGGAGTTCCAAGAGACCCAGTACTTC. Translating gives CASSSGLAEFQETQYF. V gene TRBV2 combines with J gene TRBJ2-5, with 11 bases lining up with TRBD2. CDR1 is SNHLY and CDR2 is FYNNEI in the germline V gene. Trimming at V came to 6 bases and at J to 1 base, leaving 7 bases not matched to a gene. The CDR3 contains 16 residues. The complete variable domain, with remaining parts taken from reference TRBV2 and TRBJ2-5, reads EPEVTQTPSHQVTQMGQEVILRCVPISNHLYFYWYRQILGQKVEFLVSFYNNEISEKSEIFDDQFSVERPDGSNFTLKIRSTKLEDSAMYFCASSSGLAEFQETQYFGPGTRLLVL.